These 11 T cell receptor beta chains were all obtained from the same sample, sequenced in a study of vaccination and CD4 T cells after COVID-19. Time point noted: late sampling 161 to 241 days after vaccination in a few convalescent patients. The treatment was: approximately nine-day PBMC culture with coronavirus spike peptide pools or control peptides (ViraFEST assay). With the Oncomine TCR Beta short-read assay, DNA from cultured CD4+ T cells was sequenced. TCRdb ran MiXCR on the PCR reads and lists one entry per CDR3 protein. The data hold 16,000 or so distinct CDR3 sequences, with around 43% observed a single time. Their antigens are not known. This material consisted of CD4+ T cells from blood, cultured in vitro, taken about 7 months after SARS-CoV-2 vaccination. The receptors derive from a human donor who had recovered from COVID-19.

The chain joins TRBV20-1 to TRBJ2-1, with TRBD1 matching 8 bases. This CDR3 has 23 residues. V dropped 1 base and J dropped 0; count of bases not matched to a gene: 26. Germline loops: CDR1 DFQATT, CDR2 SNEGSKA (reference sequence). Here the CDR3 reads CSARGFREGDRGSTLNSYNEQFF. CDR3 sequence (DNA): TGCAGTGCTAGAGGTTTCCGGGAAGGTGACAGGGGATCTACCCTCAACTCCTACAATGAGCAGTTCTTC.

This clonotype was recorded a few times. The V gene is TRBV20-1, the J gene TRBJ2-3; the match to TRBD2 covers 11 bases. The CDR3 sequence is 15 residues long. CDR1 and CDR2 (germline): DFQATT, SNEGSKA (reference sequence). After removal of 0 bases from V and 8 bases from J, the junction contained 7 bases not matched to a gene. The CDR3 sequence: CSARDPIAGGRTQYF. Here the CDR3 DNA reads TGCAGTGCTAGAGATCCTATAGCGGGAGGGCGTACGCAGTATTTT.

The table lists this clonotype with a few counts. The chain has TRBV7-4 and TRBJ2-7; D could derive from TRBD1 or TRBD2 (5 bases each). Trimming took off 8 bases at V and 3 bases at J, with 14 bases between the two ends. Germline V gene lookup returns CDR1 SGHVT and CDR2 SQSDAQ. The length of the CDR3 is 13 residues. The CDR3 is CASGGRLCYEQYF. Written as DNA, the CDR3 is TGTGCCAGCGGGGGAAGACTGTGCTACGAGCAGTACTTC.

The genes are TRBV20-1 and TRBJ2-2, with no clear D. The CDR3 spans 13 residues. V gave up 1 base and J gave up 1 base, with 4 bases separating them. Germline-derived CDR1 and CDR2 are DFQATT and SNEGSKA (reference sequence). The CDR3 loop is CSARVKNTGELFF. CDR3 coding DNA: TGCAGTGCTAGAGTGAAGAACACCGGGGAGCTGTTTTTT.

This rearrangement joins TRBV15 to TRBJ2-1, with D possibly matching TRBD1 (6 bases). The CDR3 length is 14 residues. V was clipped by 4 bases and J by 2 bases, with 9 bases between them. CDR1 and CDR2 (germline): LNHNV, YYDKDF (reference sequence). CDR3 protein: CATSKGDTYNEQFF. The CDR3 DNA is TGTGCCACCAGCAAGGGGGACACCTACAATGAGCAGTTCTTC.

This clonotype appeared a few times. The chain is built from TRBV15 and TRBJ1-5; D remains ambiguous. Per the germline V gene, CDR1 is LNHNV and CDR2 is YYDKDF (reference sequence). This CDR3 has 14 residues. V lost 0 bases to trimming and J lost 7 bases, with 10 bases between them. The CDR3 region has the DNA TGTGCCACCAGCAGAGATCGTGGGTACCAGCCCCAGCATTTT. Protein: CATSRDRGYQPQHF.

The table lists this clonotype with a few counts. The genes are TRBV20-1 and TRBJ2-3, with TRBD2 matching over 9 bases. Losses at the gene ends were 6 bases for V and 4 bases for J; bases not matched to a gene: 5. The CDR3 loop spans 13 amino acids. Germline CDR1 reads DFQATT; CDR2 reads SNEGSKA (reference sequence). The CDR3 region has the DNA TGCAGTGCCGATAGCGGGAGACCAGATACGCAGTATTTT. It specifies CSADSGRPDTQYF.

The table lists this clonotype with a count of one. J is TRBJ2-4 and V is TRBV7-3; D may be TRBD1 or TRBD2 (5 bases each). This CDR3 region has 13 residues. Germline CDR1 and CDR2: SGHTA and FQGTGA. V gave up 1 base and J gave up 16 bases, with 17 bases separating them. DNA of the CDR3: TGTGCCAGCAGCTTAAGGGACGGCAGTTTCCAATACTTC. Its protein product is CASSLRDGSFQYF. The full variable domain, in which reference TRBV7-3 and TRBJ2-4 provide the parts outside the CDR3, is GAGVSQTPSNKVTEKGKYVELRCDPISGHTALYWYRQSLGQGPEFLIYFQGTGAADDSGLPNDRFFAVRPEGSVSTLKIQRTERGDSAVYLCASSLRDGSFQYFGAGTRLSVL.

This clonotype turned up a few times. V is TRBV6-4 and J is TRBJ2-3; D might be TRBD1 (6 bases). The V gene lost 5 bases and the J gene lost 5 bases, with 11 bases spanning the gap. The length of the CDR3 is 13 residues. CDR1 is MRHNA and CDR2 is SNTAGT in the germline V gene. DNA of the CDR3: TGTGCCAGCAGTCCAACAGGGAAAGATACGCAGTATTTT. This translates into CASSPTGKDTQYF.

The chain recombines TRBV20-1 with TRBJ2-1; D is unclear. This CDR3 has 14 residues. Trimming took off 6 bases at V and 4 bases at J, with 16 bases between the two ends. Germline values: CDR1 DFQATT, CDR2 SNEGSKA (reference sequence). This CDR3 reads CSAAALTPYNEQFF. In DNA, the CDR3 is TGCAGTGCCGCGGCACTGACACCTTACAATGAGCAGTTCTTC.

This chain connects TRBV20-1 to TRBJ2-7; possible D gene TRBD1, 7 bases. V was shortened by 5 bases and J by 5 bases, with 13 bases between the two germline ends. This CDR3 contains 12 residues. Germline CDR1 reads DFQATT; CDR2 reads SNEGSKA (reference sequence). The CDR3 spells CSAQGGGDEQYF. CDR3 nucleotide sequence: TGCAGTGCTCAGGGGGGTGGTGACGAGCAGTACTTC.